This T cell receptor beta chain stems from a study of T cells in Graves' hyperthyroidism and ophthalmopathy. Study-level points and caveats: Ophthalmopathy could be told apart from stable hyperthyroidism with a 13 V-J model.

Blood sampling occurred at first hyperthyroidism diagnosis, ahead of any ophthalmopathy symptoms. This clonotype was detected ten times or more. Its cognate antigen is unknown. TCR beta CDR3 regions were amplified from RNA. The study used the HTBI primer set for a first-round RT-PCR of the TCR CDR3. Via MiXCR, TCRdb re-called the multiplex PCR reads, giving one row per CDR3 protein. The sample contains about 350,000 distinct CDR3 sequences, 15% to 20% of which appear only once. Germline V lookup: CDR1 DFQATT, CDR2 SNEGSKA (reference sequence). The CDR3 has 15 residues. Trimming at V came to 2 bases and at J to 5 bases, leaving 11 bases not matched to a gene.

This sequence was found in a woman aged 25-40 years with Graves' hyperthyroidism that later progressed to Graves' ophthalmopathy. The sequenced material came from blood. The chain is built from TRBV20-1 and TRBJ2-5, with 7 bases lining up with TRBD2. The CDR3 DNA reads TGCAGTGCTAGATCCCTTGGGGGGGGTGGGGAGACCCAGTACTTC. This sequence encodes CSARSLGGGGETQYF.